The 14 T cell receptor beta chains below all came from one sample that was sequenced in a study of shared clonotypes between healthy human individuals. Assay used: immunoSEQ multiplex PCR; TCRdb lists only in-frame clones, some missing. This repertoire shows about 2,500,000 clones, more than 80% found once; its top ten account for around 0.15%. Source material: naive CD4+ T cells sorted from blood. Described subset: CD45RA+ positively selected. Receptor source: a man between 18 and 29 years old in good health.

This chain connects TRBV28 to TRBJ1-4; 7 positions match TRBD1. V shed 6 bases and J 8 bases; nucleotides not matched to a gene: 0. There are 11 residues in the CDR3. Germline V gene sequence: CDR1 MDHEN, CDR2 SYDVKM. This CDR3 reads CASRQGEKLFF. For the CDR3, the DNA is TGTGCCAGCAGACAGGGGGAAAAACTGTTTTTT.

The V and J genes are TRBV6-5 and TRBJ1-5; D is ambiguous. V was trimmed by 2 bases and J by 6 bases, leaving 8 bases between them. CDR1 is MNHEY, CDR2 SVGAGI, per germline. The CDR3 is made up of 13 amino acids. The DNA for the CDR3 is TGTGCCAGCAGTTACAGGGCGGGTCAGCCCCAGCATTTT. Protein: CASSYRAGQPQHF.

The genes are TRBV14 and TRBJ2-1, with D possibly matching TRBD2 (6 bases). Germline V gene lookup returns CDR1 SGHDN and CDR2 FVKESK. The ends were cut back, 2 bases at V and 4 bases at J, with 18 bases in the middle. This CDR3 is built from 17 residues. The CDR3 bases are TGTGCCAGCAGCCAATGGAAAGCGGGTGGAATATACAATGAGCAGTTCTTC. It is translated as CASSQWKAGGIYNEQFF. Full variable domain (missing parts from reference TRBV14 and TRBJ2-1): EAGVTQFPSHSVIEKGQTVTLRCDPISGHDNLYWYRRVMGKEIKFLLHFVKESKQDESGMPNNRFLAERTGGTYSTLKVQPAELEDSGVYFCASSQWKAGGIYNEQFFGPGTRLTVL.

J is TRBJ1-6 and V is TRBV27, with TRBD1 matching over 7 bases. Germline CDR1 and CDR2: MNHEY and SMNVEV (reference sequence). CDR3 length: 16 amino acids. With 5 bases clipped from V and 7 bases from J, the junction kept 11 bases outside the gene matches. CDR3 bases: TGTGCCAGCAGTCCACTCCTGGGACAGAAAAATTCACCCCTCCACTTT. It specifies CASSPLLGQKNSPLHF.

The chain links TRBV7-2 to TRBJ1-5; D is uncertain. V lost 1 base and J 0 bases, leaving 10 bases between the germline ends. Germline V CDR1 and CDR2: SGHTA, FQGNSA. The CDR3 runs 16 residues. In nucleotides, the CDR3 is TGTGCCAGCAGCTTAGGAGGGCAGATTAGCAATCAGCCCCAGCATTTT. It encodes CASSLGGQISNQPQHF.

The rearrangement links TRBV7-8 to TRBJ2-7; TRBD2 is a possible D gene (5 bases). CDR3 length equals 12 residues. V was clipped by 1 base and J by 4 bases, with 5 bases between them. CDR1 SGHVS and CDR2 FQNEAQ come from the germline V gene. CDR3 nucleotides: TGTGCCAGCAGCTTAGAGCGGTACGAGCAGTACTTC. Translating it yields CASSLERYEQYF.

The rearrangement uses TRBV12-5 and TRBJ2-7, with TRBD2 matching over 8 bases. The CDR3 loop spans 16 amino acids. Germline assignment: CDR1 LGHNT and CDR2 FRNRAP. The V and J ends lost 1 base and 4 bases, in that order; junction bases with no gene match: 9. The CDR3 here is CASGLAGGPNLYEQYF. The CDR3 coding sequence is TGTGCTAGTGGTTTGGCGGGAGGGCCGAATTTGTACGAGCAGTACTTC. Based on the CDR3 plus reference TRBV12-5 and TRBJ2-7, the full variable domain is DARVTQTPRHKVTEMGQEVTMRCQPILGHNTVFWYRQTMMQGLELLAYFRNRAPLDDSGMPKDRFSAEMPDATLATLKIQPSEPRDSAVYFCASGLAGGPNLYEQYFGPGTRLTVT.

In DNA, the CDR3 is TGTGCCAGCAGCTTGGACACAGGGGTGGGAGGCTACACCTTC. Translation gives CASSLDTGVGGYTF. The chain recombines TRBV7-2 with TRBJ1-2, with 7 bases identical to TRBD1. This CDR3 comprises 14 residues. Germline V gene data show CDR1 as SGHTA and CDR2 as FQGNSA. V lost 3 bases, J lost 8 bases, and 9 bases stayed unmatched.

This clone was observed a few times. The chain joins TRBV7-9 to TRBJ1-1; unclear D gene. Germline V gives CDR1 SEHNR, CDR2 FQNEAQ (reference sequence). The CDR3 is 13 amino acids. V dropped 5 bases and J dropped 4 bases, with 11 bases sitting between them. Here the CDR3 DNA reads TGTGCCAGCAGCCTTGTGGCCCTCACTGAAGCTTTCTTT. This gives the protein CASSLVALTEAFF.

This clone was observed a few times. Different DNA sequences within this sample yield the same CDR3. For the CDR3, the DNA is TGTGCCAGCAGTGAACTAGCGGACGAGCAGTACTTC. Protein: CASSELADEQYF. V and J are TRBV2 and TRBJ2-7, with 7 bases identical to TRBD2. Germline trimming cut 2 bases from V and 5 bases from J; bases unmatched to any gene: 0. The CDR3 length is 12 residues. From germline, CDR1 is SNHLY and CDR2 FYNNEI. Full variable domain (rest looked up from reference TRBV2 and TRBJ2-7): EPEVTQTPSHQVTQMGQEVILRCVPISNHLYFYWYRQILGQKVEFLVSFYNNEISEKSEIFDDQFSVERPDGSNFTLKIRSTKLEDSAMYFCASSELADEQYFGPGTRLTVT.

V and J are TRBV5-8 and TRBJ2-7, with D perhaps matching TRBD1 or TRBD2 (6 bases each). V lost 3 bases to trimming and J lost 0 bases, with 16 bases between them. Per the germline V gene, CDR1 is SGHTS and CDR2 is YDEGEE. The CDR3 is made up of 16 amino acids. The CDR3, as DNA: TGTGCCAGCAGCTGGGGGAGGAGGGGGAGCTCCTACGAGCAGTACTTC. Translation: CASSWGRRGSSYEQYF.

This clone has a single count. The gene calls are TRBV10-2 and TRBJ2-7, with TRBD2 identical over 12 bases. Germline V lookup: CDR1 WSHSY, CDR2 SAAADI. This CDR3 has 15 residues. V dropped 1 base and J dropped 3; count of bases not matched to a gene: 1. CDR3: CASSEWTSGVYEQYF. DNA of the CDR3: TGCGCCAGCAGTGAGTGGACTAGCGGGGTCTACGAGCAGTACTTC.

The chain couples TRBV30 to TRBJ2-1, with TRBD2 matching 9 bases. After removal of 2 bases from V and 4 bases from J, the junction contained 6 bases not matched to a gene. Germline V CDR1 and CDR2: GTSNPN, SVGIG (reference sequence). CDR3 length: 15 amino acids. This CDR3 is CAWSKRAGGYNEQFF. The CDR3 DNA reads TGTGCCTGGAGTAAGCGAGCGGGGGGATACAATGAGCAGTTCTTC.

This clone was counted only a few times. This chain joins TRBV14 and TRBJ1-1; D perhaps matches TRBD1 (5 bases). With 4 bases removed from V and 8 bases from J, the gap between germline ends came to 14 bases. The CDR3 has 13 residues. Germline V gene data show CDR1 as SGHDN and CDR2 as FVKESK. CDR3 nucleotides: TGTGCCAGCAGCCTTAACGCTGGGGGAGAAGCTTTCTTT. Its protein product is CASSLNAGGEAFF.